One and the same sample provided the 20 T cell receptor beta chains below, sequenced in a study of blood T cell repertoires in COVID-19. Profiled with immunoSEQ multiplex PCR; TCRdb holds only in-frame clones, not every one. The sample has around 200,000 clones, 75% to 90% seen once. The source material was PBMCs or T cells enriched from blood (not recorded which). All receptors derive from a man in his forties or fifties who had recovered from COVID-19.

The chain joins TRBV5-6 to TRBJ2-7, with D possibly being TRBD2 (6 bases). Deletions cut 4 bases from V and 3 bases from J, with 14 bases between. This CDR3 has 14 amino acids. Germline V gives CDR1 SGHDT, CDR2 YYEEEE. DNA for the CDR3: TGTGCCAGCAGCCTCGGGACTGCCTTCTACGAGCAGTACTTC. This translates into CASSLGTAFYEQYF.

This chain joins TRBV5-5 and TRBJ2-2, with D tentatively TRBD2 (5 bases). Trimming removed 4 bases from V and 6 bases from J, with 13 bases in between. The germline gives CDR1 SGHKS, CDR2 YYEKEE (reference sequence). The CDR3 is 14 amino acids. The CDR3 sequence is CASSTGNWAGELFF. CDR3 DNA: TGTGCCAGCAGCACGGGGAACTGGGCCGGGGAGCTGTTTTTT.

V gene TRBV7-9 combines with J gene TRBJ2-1, with 9 bases matching TRBD1. This CDR3 contains 14 residues. Germline CDR1 SEHNR, CDR2 FQNEAQ (reference sequence). V was clipped by 8 bases and J by 7 bases; unmatched bases: 9. The CDR3 DNA reads as TGTGCCAGCCACGTACAGGGGGCCGAAAATGAGCAGTTCTTC. This encodes CASHVQGAENEQFF.

V and J are TRBV24-1 and TRBJ2-3; 8 bases are shared with TRBD2. Germline values: CDR1 KGHDR, CDR2 SFDVKD. This CDR3 region has 16 residues. With 3 bases clipped from V and 2 bases from J, the junction kept 6 bases outside the gene matches. The CDR3 region is CATSDPAGDPTDTQYF. Written as DNA, the CDR3 is TGTGCCACCAGTGATCCAGCGGGAGATCCCACAGATACGCAGTATTTT.

V gene TRBV4-2 combines with J gene TRBJ2-7, with TRBD1 matching 9 bases. The ends lost 4 bases at V and 4 bases at J; junction bases unmatched: 5. Germline CDR1 LGHNA, CDR2 YNFKEQ. The CDR3 is made up of 14 amino acids. The CDR3 reads CASSPGDRVYEQYF. The CDR3 region has the DNA TGTGCCAGCAGCCCCGGGGACAGGGTTTACGAGCAGTACTTC.

The chain is built from TRBV24-1 and TRBJ2-3; 7 bases agree with TRBD1. Germline CDR1 is KGHDR and CDR2 is SFDVKD. This CDR3 spans 16 amino acids. The J segment lost 0 bases and the V segment lost 4 bases, leaving 6 bases of the junction unmatched. CDR3 protein: CATSDRQGPSTDTQYF. CDR3 nucleotide sequence: TGTGCCACCAGTGACCGACAGGGACCTAGCACAGATACGCAGTATTTT.

A remark on this clone: Its ends do not fully match the called genes, so a read error is possible. V and J are TRBV30 and TRBJ2-7, with TRBD2 matching 10 bases. The CDR3 consists of 12 residues. CDR1 is GTSNPN and CDR2 is SVGIG in the germline V gene (reference sequence). CDR3 bases: TGTGCCGGTGGGCTAGCGGGAGCGATACGCGGCTTC. Translation: CAGGLAGAIRGF.

This clone was picked up one time. The chain uses TRBV2 and TRBJ1-5; TRBD1 matches 8 bases. Germline assignment: CDR1 SNHLY and CDR2 FYNNEI. The CDR3 loop spans 15 amino acids. With 6 bases clipped from V and 1 base from J, the junction kept 5 bases outside the gene matches. CDR3 sequence: CASRDTGGSNQPQHF. The DNA for the CDR3 is TGTGCCAGCAGGGATACAGGGGGGAGCAATCAGCCCCAGCATTTT.

This chain uses TRBV10-3 with TRBJ1-3, with D possibly TRBD1 on 5 matching bases. The CDR3 is made up of 15 amino acids. The germline V and J ends were trimmed by 8 bases and 0 bases, with 14 bases remaining between them. CDR1 ENHRY and CDR2 SYGVKD come from the germline V gene. In DNA form, the CDR3 reads TGTGCCATCGGGCCCAGGGTTGGCTCTGGAAACACCATATATTTT. It is translated as CAIGPRVGSGNTIYF.

As to this clone: Other DNA sequences from this sample encode an identical CDR3 as well. The chain recombines TRBV27 with TRBJ1-5, with 7 bases lining up with TRBD1. V lost 0 bases and J lost 6; bases outside the gene matches: 5. The CDR3 sequence is 15 residues long. From germline, CDR1 is MNHEY and CDR2 SMNVEV (reference sequence). CDR3 amino acids: CASSLSQTGSQPQHF. CDR3 coding DNA: TGTGCCAGCAGTTTATCGCAGACAGGGAGTCAGCCCCAGCATTTT.

The chain couples TRBV5-1 to TRBJ2-3, with TRBD2 matching 13 bases. The CDR3 is 16 residues long. The V and J ends lost 4 bases and 2 bases, in that order; junction bases with no gene match: 4. Germline V gene lookup returns CDR1 SGHRS and CDR2 YFSETQ. The CDR3 sequence is CASSRGTSGTTDTQYF. The CDR3, as DNA: TGCGCCAGCAGCAGAGGGACTAGCGGGACCACAGATACGCAGTATTTT.

A note on this clone: The identical CDR3 is also encoded by other nucleotide sequences in the sample. The rearrangement joins TRBV30 to TRBJ1-2, with D unclear. The CDR3 totals 12 residues. Germline-derived CDR1 and CDR2 are GTSNPN and SVGIG (reference sequence). Trimming removed 4 bases at V and 8 bases at J, with 14 bases between. In nucleotides, the CDR3 is TGTGCCTGGACGCCGGGCGGAGGCGGCTACACCTTC. Translating it yields CAWTPGGGGYTF.

The J gene is TRBJ1-4, the V gene TRBV19; D possibly corresponds to TRBD1 (5 bases). This CDR3 is built from 15 residues. The V end lost 1 base, the J end lost 3 bases, and 9 bases lay between the germline ends. Per the germline V gene, CDR1 is LNHDA and CDR2 is SQIVND (reference sequence). The CDR3 DNA sequence: TGTGCCAGTAGTATAGGATCGGGGGCTAATGAAAAACTGTTTTTT. As protein: CASSIGSGANEKLFF. The full variable domain, rest sourced from reference TRBV19 and TRBJ1-4, is DGGITQSPKYLFRKEGQNVTLSCEQNLNHDAMYWYRQDPGQGLRLIYYSQIVNDFQKGDIAEGYSVSREKKESFPLTVTSAQKNPTAFYLCASSIGSGANEKLFFGSGTQLSVL.

J is TRBJ1-6 and V is TRBV11-1; 7 bases line up with TRBD1. The CDR3 has 13 amino acids. CDR1 and CDR2 from the germline V gene are SGHAT and FQDESV (reference sequence). V lost 3 bases, J lost 8 bases, and 1 base stayed unmatched. The DNA of the CDR3 is TGTGCCAGCAGCTTGCAGGGGGATTCACCCCTCCACTTT. Its protein product is CASSLQGDSPLHF. Drawing the rest from reference TRBV11-1 and TRBJ1-6, the complete variable domain is EAEVAQSPRYKITEKSQAVAFWCDPISGHATLYWYRQILGQGPELLVQFQDESVVDDSQLPKDRFSAERLKGVDSTLKIQPAELGDSAMYLCASSLQGDSPLHFGNGTRLTVT.

This clone was observed a handful of times. This chain uses TRBV27 with TRBJ2-1, with TRBD2 as a possible D gene (6 bases). Germline values: CDR1 MNHEY, CDR2 SMNVEV (reference sequence). V dropped 1 base and J dropped 7 bases, with 14 bases sitting between them. This CDR3 is built from 15 residues. CDR3 DNA sequence: TGTGCCAGCAGTTTATGGGGGGAACTGAGAAATGAGCAGTTCTTC. It specifies CASSLWGELRNEQFF.

This clone was seen a handful of times. This chain connects TRBV24-1 to TRBJ2-5, with 7 bases identical to TRBD1. The V gene end was trimmed by 3 bases and the J gene end by 5 bases; junction bases not matched to a gene: 8. The germline CDR1 and CDR2 sequences are KGHDR and SFDVKD. The CDR3 runs 15 residues. CDR3 DNA: TGTGCCACCAGTGATCCGACAGGGCCAGGGGAGACCCAGTACTTC. This codes for CATSDPTGPGETQYF.

This chain connects TRBV19 to TRBJ1-2; no firm D call. Germline V lookup: CDR1 LNHDA, CDR2 SQIVND (reference sequence). The V end lost 10 bases, the J end lost 4 bases, and 10 bases lay between the germline ends. The CDR3 has 11 amino acids. The DNA of the CDR3 is TGTGCCACTGGTCTCGGCTATGGCTACACCTTC. This translates into CATGLGYGYTF.

The chain links TRBV28 to TRBJ2-5, with 8 bases aligning to TRBD1. This CDR3 is built from 15 residues. Germline loops: CDR1 MDHEN, CDR2 SYDVKM. V shed 9 bases, J shed 1 base, and the junction held 10 bases outside the gene matches. The CDR3 DNA reads as TGTGCCAGTAACTTGGTAGGACAGGGCCAAGAGACCCAGTACTTC. As protein: CASNLVGQGQETQYF. Using reference TRBV28 and TRBJ2-5 for the parts outside the CDR3, the full variable domain is DVKVTQSSRYLVKRTGEKVFLECVQDMDHENMFWYRQDPGLGLRLIYFSYDVKMKEKGDIPEGYSVSREKKERFSLILESASTNQTSMYLCASNLVGQGQETQYFGPGTRLLVL.

On this clone itself: Additional DNA sequences in this sample encode the identical CDR3. The chain links TRBV9 to TRBJ1-6; 7 bases are a match to TRBD1. The junction had 2 bases not matched to a gene; V was cut back by 0 bases and J by 5 bases. In germline, CDR1 is SGDLS, CDR2 YYNGEE. CDR3 size: 15 residues. CDR3 sequence reads: CASSVGQGDNSPLHF. CDR3 DNA: TGTGCCAGCAGCGTAGGACAGGGAGATAATTCACCCCTCCACTTT.

There are a few counts of this clone. The gene calls are TRBV7-9 and TRBJ1-2; D not certain. Per the germline V gene, CDR1 is SEHNR and CDR2 is FQNEAQ (reference sequence). The length of the CDR3 is 13 residues. The V end was cut by 6 bases, the J end by 0 bases, with 8 bases between. CDR3 in DNA: TGTGCCAGCAGTACCGGTGCTAACTATGGCTACACCTTC. Its translation is CASSTGANYGYTF.